This T cell receptor (beta chain) was documented in a study of blood T cell repertoires in COVID-19. Trimming removed 4 bases at V and 1 base at J, with 14 bases between. This CDR3 is built from 15 residues. The germline CDR1 and CDR2 sequences are SGHRS and YFSETQ. Authors' data handling: For nucleated cells, counts were estimated from reference gene primer amplification. Sequenced by immunoSEQ multiplex PCR; TCRdb stores in-frame clones only, minus some. The V and J calls and clone size were taken over from that table, and D and trimming were inferred from the DNA. The sample has about 39,000 clones; approximately 94% are singletons.

The sequencing input was peripheral blood. The chain recombines TRBV5-1 with TRBJ1-1, with D unclear. The TCR comes from a human donor with active COVID-19. The donor label of this sample is uncertain. CDR3 region: CASSNSRYANTEAFF. CDR3 DNA sequence: TGCGCCAGCAGCAATTCCAGGTACGCGAACACTGAAGCTTTCTTT.